The 8 T cell receptor beta chains reported below all come from one sample, sequenced in a study of OX40 agonist ivuxolimab in advanced cancers. TCRdb's copy holds only in-frame clones and misses some; the assay was immunoSEQ multiplex PCR. The sample lists 30,000 to 35,000 clones, about four fifths occurring once. The source material was CD4+ or CD8+ T cells sorted from blood, sampled in a trial of the OX40 agonist ivuxolimab. Receptor source: an adult with an advanced solid tumor such as melanoma, head and neck, liver or kidney cancer.

This chain connects TRBV29-1 to TRBJ2-1; 9 bases fit TRBD2. J gave up 4 bases and V 2 bases, and 9 bases lay outside the gene matches. This CDR3 region has 16 residues. Germline CDR1 reads SQVTM; CDR2 reads ANQGSEA. Written as DNA, the CDR3 is TGCAGCGTTGAAATAGCGGGGGCCTCGGGGTACAATGAGCAGTTCTTC. Translation: CSVEIAGASGYNEQFF.

As regards this clone: Germline is not matched at one junction end, which may reflect a read error. The V and J genes are TRBV18 and TRBJ2-1; D might be TRBD2 (6 bases). Germline assignment: CDR1 KGHSH and CDR2 LQKENI. This CDR3 region has 11 residues. For the CDR3, the DNA is TGTGCCAGCACGCAGGGAGGTCGAAGGATCTTC. Protein sequence: CASTQGGRRIF.

This clone was seen a few times. The chain carries TRBV28 and TRBJ2-1; weak D call: TRBD2 (6 bases). CDR1 is MDHEN, CDR2 SYDVKM, per germline. With 9 bases removed from V and 4 bases from J, the gap between germline ends came to 22 bases. This CDR3 is built from 16 residues. In nucleotides, the CDR3 is TGTGCCAGTGAAGGAGGGGCCTATGGGGGGTACAATGAGCAGTTCTTC. Protein: CASEGGAYGGYNEQFF.

The genes are TRBV5-1 and TRBJ2-3, with D possibly called TRBD1 or TRBD2 (5 bases each). V gave up 3 bases and J gave up 11 bases, with 16 bases separating them. The CDR3 is made up of 13 amino acids. From germline, CDR1 is SGHRS and CDR2 YFSETQ. The CDR3 reads CASSSDDWGMQYF. In DNA form, the CDR3 reads TGCGCCAGCAGCTCGGACGACTGGGGGATGCAGTATTTT.

The genes are TRBV7-6 and TRBJ1-3; possible D gene TRBD1, 5 bases. Trimming pared 5 bases from V and 13 bases from J, leaving 12 bases between. CDR3 length equals 11 residues. The germline V gene has CDR1 SGHVS and CDR2 FNYEAQ. CDR3 DNA: TGTGCCAGCAGCCTAGGGACGGAGATATATTTT. Protein sequence: CASSLGTEIYF.

By its share, this clone is medium-sized. The chain couples TRBV7-2 to TRBJ1-6; D is possibly TRBD1 (5 bases). Looked up from germline, CDR1 is SGHTA and CDR2 is FQGNSA. V gave up 6 bases and J gave up 7 bases, with 13 bases separating them. The CDR3 runs 14 residues. The CDR3 loop reads CASSGGRPNSPLHF. DNA for the CDR3: TGTGCCAGCAGTGGGGGTAGGCCAAATTCACCCCTCCACTTT. The full variable domain, rest sourced from reference TRBV7-2 and TRBJ1-6, is GAGVSQSPSNKVTEKGKDVELRCDPISGHTALYWYRQSLGQGLEFLIYFQGNSAPDKSGLPSDRFSAERTGGSVSTLTIQRTQQEDSAVYLCASSGGRPNSPLHFGNGTRLTVT.

This sequence joins TRBV29-1 and TRBJ2-2; the D gene is possibly TRBD2 (5 bases). CDR3 length: 13 amino acids. The germline V gene encodes CDR1 SQVTM and CDR2 ANQGSEA. V was pared by 6 bases and J by 1 base, with 9 bases between. CDR3 DNA sequence: TGCAGCGTCCGGGCGGGGAACACCGGGGAGCTGTTTTTT. Amino acids: CSVRAGNTGELFF.

The rearrangement uses TRBV19 and TRBJ2-7, with D possibly TRBD1 on 6 matching bases. V shed 5 bases and J shed 2 bases, with 19 bases lying between them. In germline, CDR1 is LNHDA, CDR2 SQIVND (reference sequence). The CDR3 covers 16 residues. The CDR3 here is CASSLKNQGRAYEQYF. Here the CDR3 DNA reads TGTGCCAGTAGTCTCAAGAATCAGGGGAGAGCCTACGAGCAGTACTTC.